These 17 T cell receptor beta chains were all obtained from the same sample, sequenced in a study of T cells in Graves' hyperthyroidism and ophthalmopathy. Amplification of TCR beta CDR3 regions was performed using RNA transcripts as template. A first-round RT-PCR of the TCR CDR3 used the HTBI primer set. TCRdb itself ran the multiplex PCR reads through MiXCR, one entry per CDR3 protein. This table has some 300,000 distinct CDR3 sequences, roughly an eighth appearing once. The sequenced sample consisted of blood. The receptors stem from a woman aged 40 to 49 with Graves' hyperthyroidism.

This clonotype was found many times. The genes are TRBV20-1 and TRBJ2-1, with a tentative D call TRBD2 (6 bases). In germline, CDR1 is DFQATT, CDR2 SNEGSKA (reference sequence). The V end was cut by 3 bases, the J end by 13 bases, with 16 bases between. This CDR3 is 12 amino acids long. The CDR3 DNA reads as TGCAGTGCTAGTCTCGGCCGGGACTCTCAGTTCTTC. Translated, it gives CSASLGRDSQFF.

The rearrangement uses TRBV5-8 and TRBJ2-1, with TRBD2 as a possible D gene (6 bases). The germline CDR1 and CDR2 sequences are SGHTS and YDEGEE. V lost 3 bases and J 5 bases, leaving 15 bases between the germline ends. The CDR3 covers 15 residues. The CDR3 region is CASSSFREQHNEQFF. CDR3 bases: TGTGCCAGCAGCTCCTTTCGGGAGCAACACAATGAGCAGTTCTTC.

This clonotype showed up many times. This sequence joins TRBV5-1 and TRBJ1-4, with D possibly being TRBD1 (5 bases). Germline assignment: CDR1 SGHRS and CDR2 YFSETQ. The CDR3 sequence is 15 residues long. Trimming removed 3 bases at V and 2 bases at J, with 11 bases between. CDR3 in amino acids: CASSSGTGTNEKLFF. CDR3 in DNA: TGCGCCAGCAGCTCCGGGACGGGGACTAATGAAAAACTGTTTTTT.

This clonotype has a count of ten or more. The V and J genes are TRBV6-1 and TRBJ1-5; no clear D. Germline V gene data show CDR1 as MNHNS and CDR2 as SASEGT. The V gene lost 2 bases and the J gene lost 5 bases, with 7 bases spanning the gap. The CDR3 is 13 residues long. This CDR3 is CASSEMQHQPQHF. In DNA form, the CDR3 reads TGTGCCAGCAGTGAAATGCAGCATCAGCCCCAGCATTTT.

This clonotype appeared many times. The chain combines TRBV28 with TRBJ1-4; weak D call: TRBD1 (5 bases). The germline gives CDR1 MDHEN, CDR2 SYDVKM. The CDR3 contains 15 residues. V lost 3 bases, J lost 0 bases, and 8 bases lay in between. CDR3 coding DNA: TGTGCCAGCAGTTTGGGGGAAGCAACTAATGAAAAACTGTTTTTT. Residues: CASSLGEATNEKLFF. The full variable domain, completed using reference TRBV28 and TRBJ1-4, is DVKVTQSSRYLVKRTGEKVFLECVQDMDHENMFWYRQDPGLGLRLIYFSYDVKMKEKGDIPEGYSVSREKKERFSLILESASTNQTSMYLCASSLGEATNEKLFFGSGTQLSVL.

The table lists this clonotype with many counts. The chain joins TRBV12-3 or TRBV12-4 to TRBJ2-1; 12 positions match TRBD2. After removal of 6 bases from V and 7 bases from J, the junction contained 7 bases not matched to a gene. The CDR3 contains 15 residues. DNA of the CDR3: TGTGCCAGCAGCGACCTAGCGGGAGGGGGAAATGAGCAGTTCTTC. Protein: CASSDLAGGGNEQFF.

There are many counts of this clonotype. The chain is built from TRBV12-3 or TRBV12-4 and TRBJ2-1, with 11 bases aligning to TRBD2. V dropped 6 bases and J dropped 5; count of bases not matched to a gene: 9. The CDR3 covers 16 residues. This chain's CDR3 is CASRGVAGGPHNEQFF. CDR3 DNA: TGTGCCAGCAGGGGAGTAGCGGGAGGGCCCCACAATGAGCAGTTCTTC.

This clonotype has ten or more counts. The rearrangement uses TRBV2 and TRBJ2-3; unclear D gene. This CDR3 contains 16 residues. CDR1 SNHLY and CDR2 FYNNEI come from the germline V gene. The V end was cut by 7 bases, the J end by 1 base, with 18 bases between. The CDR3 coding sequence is TGTGCCAGCAAACGGGCCACGACACCTGGCACAGATACGCAGTATTTT. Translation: CASKRATTPGTDTQYF.

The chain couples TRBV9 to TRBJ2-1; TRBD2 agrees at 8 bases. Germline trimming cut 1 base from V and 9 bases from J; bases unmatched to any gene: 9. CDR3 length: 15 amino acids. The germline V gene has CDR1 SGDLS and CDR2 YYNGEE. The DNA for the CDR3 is TGTGCCAGCAGCGTAAATCCGGGAGGGCCGAGTGAGCAGTTCTTC. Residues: CASSVNPGGPSEQFF.

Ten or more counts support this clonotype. The CDR3 bases are TGTGCCAGCAACACAGCAGGAGAGCAGTATTTT. It codes for CASNTAGEQYF. This rearrangement joins TRBV3-1 to TRBJ2-3; D not certain. Germline V CDR1 and CDR2: LGHDT, YNNKEL (reference sequence). The CDR3 covers 11 residues. V was trimmed by 7 bases and J by 11 bases, leaving 13 bases between them.

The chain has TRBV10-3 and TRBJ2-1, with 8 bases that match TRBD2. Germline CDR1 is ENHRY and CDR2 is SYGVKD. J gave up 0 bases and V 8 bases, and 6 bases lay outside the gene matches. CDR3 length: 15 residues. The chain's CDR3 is CAIDQRESSYNEQFF. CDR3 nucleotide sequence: TGTGCCATCGACCAGCGGGAGAGCTCCTACAATGAGCAGTTCTTC.

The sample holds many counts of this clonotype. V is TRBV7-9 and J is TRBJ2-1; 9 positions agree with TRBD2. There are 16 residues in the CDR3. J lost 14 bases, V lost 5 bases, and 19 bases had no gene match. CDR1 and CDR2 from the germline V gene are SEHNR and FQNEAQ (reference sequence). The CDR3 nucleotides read TGTGCCAGCAGCCCGTTCCTAGCGGGACACCATTCGAGTAAGTTCTTC. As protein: CASSPFLAGHHSSKFF. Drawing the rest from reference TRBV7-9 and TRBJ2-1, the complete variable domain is DTGVSQNPRHKITKRGQNVTFRCDPISEHNRLYWYRQTLGQGPEFLTYFQNEAQLEKSRLLSDRFSAERPKGSFSTLEIQRTEQGDSAMYLCASSPFLAGHHSSKFFGPGTRLTVL.

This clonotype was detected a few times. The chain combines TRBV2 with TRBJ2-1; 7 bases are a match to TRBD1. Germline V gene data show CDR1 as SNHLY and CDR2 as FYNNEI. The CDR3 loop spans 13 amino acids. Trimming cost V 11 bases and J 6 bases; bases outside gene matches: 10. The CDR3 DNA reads TGTGCCGGGAGAAACCAGGGGGTCAATGAGCAGTTCTTC. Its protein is CAGRNQGVNEQFF.

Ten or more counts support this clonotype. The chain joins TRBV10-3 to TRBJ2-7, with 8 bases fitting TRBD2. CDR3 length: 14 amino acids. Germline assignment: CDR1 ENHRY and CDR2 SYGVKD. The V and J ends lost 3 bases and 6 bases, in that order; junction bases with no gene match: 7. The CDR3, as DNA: TGTGCCATCAGTGACTCAGCGGGAGCCATCGAGCAGTACTTC. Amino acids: CAISDSAGAIEQYF.

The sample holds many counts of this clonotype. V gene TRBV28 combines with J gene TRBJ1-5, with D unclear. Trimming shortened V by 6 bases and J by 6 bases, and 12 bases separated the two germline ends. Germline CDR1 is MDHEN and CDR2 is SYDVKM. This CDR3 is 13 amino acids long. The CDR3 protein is CASRVQQFQPQHF. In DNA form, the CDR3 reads TGTGCCAGCAGAGTACAGCAGTTTCAGCCCCAGCATTTT.

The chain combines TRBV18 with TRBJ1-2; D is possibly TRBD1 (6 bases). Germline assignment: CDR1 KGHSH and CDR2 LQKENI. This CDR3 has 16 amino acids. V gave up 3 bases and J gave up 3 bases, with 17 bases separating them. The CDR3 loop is CASSPGGQARYYGYTF. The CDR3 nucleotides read TGTGCCAGCTCACCGGGGGGACAAGCTCGCTACTATGGCTACACCTTC.

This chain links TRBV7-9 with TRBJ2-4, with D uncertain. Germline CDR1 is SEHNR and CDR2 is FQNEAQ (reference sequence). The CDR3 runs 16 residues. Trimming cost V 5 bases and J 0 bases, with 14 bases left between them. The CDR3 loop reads CASSPPPRLAKNIQYF. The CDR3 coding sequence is TGTGCCAGCAGCCCCCCCCCCCGGTTAGCCAAAAACATTCAGTACTTC.